This T cell receptor (beta chain) originates from a study of blood T cell repertoires in COVID-19. Across the whole study: Sites in the United States, Italy and Spain provided acute and convalescent COVID-19 samples. In each case, the material was cDNA or gDNA derived from T cells, B-cell-depleted T cells, or PBMCs.

The V gene lost 5 bases and the J gene lost 3 bases, with 11 bases spanning the gap. This CDR3 is 13 amino acids long. Germline V lookup: CDR1 MNHEY, CDR2 SVGAGI. Authors' processing steps: It was from reference gene primer amplification that nucleated cell counts were estimated. Method: immunoSEQ multiplex PCR; TCRdb's copy keeps in-frame clones and lacks some. Clone size and the V and J calls come from that table; the DNA yielded D and trimming. This sample has fewer than 300,000 clones, with just under 90% found just once. Seattle enrolled patients during active infection and tracked them longitudinally.

Sequencing was done on a sample of peripheral blood. This chain connects TRBV6-5 to TRBJ2-7; possibly TRBD2 for D (6 bases). The clonotype was recovered from a woman in her fifties or sixties with COVID-19, enrolled during active disease. CDR3 region: CASSQSGRYEQYF. Here the CDR3 DNA reads TGTGCCAGCAGTCAGAGCGGGCGCTACGAGCAGTACTTC.